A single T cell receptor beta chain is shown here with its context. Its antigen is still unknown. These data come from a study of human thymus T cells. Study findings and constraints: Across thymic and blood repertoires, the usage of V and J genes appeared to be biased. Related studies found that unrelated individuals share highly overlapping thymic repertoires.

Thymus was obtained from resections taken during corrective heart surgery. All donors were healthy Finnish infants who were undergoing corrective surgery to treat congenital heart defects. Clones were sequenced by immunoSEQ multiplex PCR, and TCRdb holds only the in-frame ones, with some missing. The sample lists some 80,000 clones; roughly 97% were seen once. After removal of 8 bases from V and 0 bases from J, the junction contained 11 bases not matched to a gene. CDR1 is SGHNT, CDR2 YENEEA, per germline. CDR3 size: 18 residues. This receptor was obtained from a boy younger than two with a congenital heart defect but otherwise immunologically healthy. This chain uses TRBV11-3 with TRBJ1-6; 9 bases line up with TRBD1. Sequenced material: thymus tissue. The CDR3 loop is CASQRGQGTSSYNSPLHF. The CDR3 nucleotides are TGTGCCAGCCAGCGGGGACAGGGTACGAGCTCCTATAATTCACCCCTCCACTTT. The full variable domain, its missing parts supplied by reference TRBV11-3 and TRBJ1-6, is EAGVVQSPRYKIIEKKQPVAFWCNPISGHNTLYWYLQNLGQGPELLIRYENEEAVDDSQLPKDRFSAERLKGVDSTLKIQPAELGDSAVYLCASQRGQGTSSYNSPLHFGNGTRLTVT.